This T cell receptor beta chain was obtained from a study of CD8 T cell repertoires and HIV-1 epitope variants (dated by TCRdb to about 2020). With regard to the full study: In separate culture wells, T cells were stimulated with each of twenty-five peptides that represented autologous and known Gag and Nef epitope variants. Cultures were maintained for nine to ten days in IMDM with gentamicin, and half-media changes adding IL-2, IL-7 and IL-15 were performed on days 3 and 7. Control conditions included a CMV, EBV and flu peptide pool, the Ebola AY9 epitope as negative control, and a no-peptide well. T cells were enriched using the EasySep Human T Cell Enrichment Kit and then co-cultured with an equal number of autologous T cell-negative cells acting as antigen-presenting cells. A 1M T cell aliquot was kept as an uncultured baseline condition, separate from the roughly 76 T cell cultures. Three Gag epitope families and Nef HW9 and YT9 were included among the tested epitopes. A total of some 83 T cell cultures were run, with each culture condition done in triplicate except for one peptide, which was done in duplicate. Overall results and qualifications from the work: About five clonotypes recognized the Nef KF9 family and one clonotype recognized the HW9 family, while no responses were seen to the TAALDMSHF plasma variant. Of the nine antigen-specific TCR beta clonotypes identified, five or six appeared cross-reactive for autologous or known escape epitope variants. The assay identified only TCR beta chains and indicated proliferation to antigen, not T cell function or cytokine profile.

Relative to germline, V is 0 bases shorter and J is 4 bases shorter, with 16 bases between their ends. CDR1 LNHNV and CDR2 YYDKDF were looked up in the germline V gene (reference sequence). Inclusive of the bounding cysteine and phenylalanine, the CDR3 is 17 residues long. Only the CDR3 part of the read is kept: 51 bases, read in frame from the first base. The immunoSEQ platform was used to sequence TCR beta CDR3 regions at survey depth. The QIAamp DNA micro kit was used to extract genomic DNA from every cultured and uncultured CD8+ T cell population. Per the original workflow: Any sample with under 5,000 productive reads was excluded, and this exclusion removed about 6.5% of the roughly 80 cultures stimulated with HIV peptides. Sequences were trimmed to CDR3 by a MANAFEST web app, and nonproductive sequences, CDR3s under 5 amino acids, and sequences not starting with C or ending with F/W were removed. Clonotypes were classified as antigen-specific only if expansion was observed in at least 2 of 3 replicates versus the no-peptide control at FDR 0.01, only within one epitope family. Specific clonotypes also needed at least fivefold higher frequency than in wells stimulated with peptides from other epitope families. Here the immuneACCESS table is served through TCRdb, limited to in-frame sequences with V and J called. Missing clones are a known gap in these copies; in checked studies unresolved V genes cover under half, and the rest lacks a known reason. From that table come the V and J calls and clone size; the DNA was used to work out D and trimming. Recorded for this sample are approximately 6,000 clones; around 65% of them occurred a single time. The top ten clones comprise around 43% of the sample.

Concerning this clone: It has no known antigen specificity. No much larger clonotype is one base removed from it; base qualities were not supplied.

The EasySep Human CD8+ T Cell Enrichment Kit was used on day 10 to isolate CD8+ T cells from every culture. The receptor chain draws on TRBV15 and TRBJ2-1; TRBD1 is a weak D gene call, 6 bases matching. The sample taken for sequencing was cultured CD8+ T cells derived from PBMCs. This receptor was taken from a male donor with HIV. The CDR3 sequence is CATSRDRTESFYNEQFF. Here is the DNA: TGTGCCACCAGCAGAGATCGGACAGAGTCCTTTTACAATGAGCAGTTCTTC.